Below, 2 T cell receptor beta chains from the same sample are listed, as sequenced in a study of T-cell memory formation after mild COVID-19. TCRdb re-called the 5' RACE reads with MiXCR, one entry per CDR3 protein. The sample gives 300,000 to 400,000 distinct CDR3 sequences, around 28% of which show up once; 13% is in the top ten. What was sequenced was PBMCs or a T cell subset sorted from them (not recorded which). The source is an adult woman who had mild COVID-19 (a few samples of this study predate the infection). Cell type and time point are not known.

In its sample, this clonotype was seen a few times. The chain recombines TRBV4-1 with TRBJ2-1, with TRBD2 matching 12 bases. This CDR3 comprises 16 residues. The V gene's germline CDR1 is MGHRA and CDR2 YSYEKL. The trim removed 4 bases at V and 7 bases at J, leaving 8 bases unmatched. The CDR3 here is CASSLGTSGSGNEQFF. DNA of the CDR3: TGCGCCAGCAGCCTAGGGACTAGCGGGTCGGGGAATGAGCAGTTCTTC.

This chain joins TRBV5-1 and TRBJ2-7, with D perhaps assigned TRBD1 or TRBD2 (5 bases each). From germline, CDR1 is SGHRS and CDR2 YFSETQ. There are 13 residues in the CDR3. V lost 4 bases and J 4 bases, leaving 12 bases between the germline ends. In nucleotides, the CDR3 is TGCGCCAGCAGCCCTGGGACGCGGTACGAGCAGTACTTC. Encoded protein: CASSPGTRYEQYF.